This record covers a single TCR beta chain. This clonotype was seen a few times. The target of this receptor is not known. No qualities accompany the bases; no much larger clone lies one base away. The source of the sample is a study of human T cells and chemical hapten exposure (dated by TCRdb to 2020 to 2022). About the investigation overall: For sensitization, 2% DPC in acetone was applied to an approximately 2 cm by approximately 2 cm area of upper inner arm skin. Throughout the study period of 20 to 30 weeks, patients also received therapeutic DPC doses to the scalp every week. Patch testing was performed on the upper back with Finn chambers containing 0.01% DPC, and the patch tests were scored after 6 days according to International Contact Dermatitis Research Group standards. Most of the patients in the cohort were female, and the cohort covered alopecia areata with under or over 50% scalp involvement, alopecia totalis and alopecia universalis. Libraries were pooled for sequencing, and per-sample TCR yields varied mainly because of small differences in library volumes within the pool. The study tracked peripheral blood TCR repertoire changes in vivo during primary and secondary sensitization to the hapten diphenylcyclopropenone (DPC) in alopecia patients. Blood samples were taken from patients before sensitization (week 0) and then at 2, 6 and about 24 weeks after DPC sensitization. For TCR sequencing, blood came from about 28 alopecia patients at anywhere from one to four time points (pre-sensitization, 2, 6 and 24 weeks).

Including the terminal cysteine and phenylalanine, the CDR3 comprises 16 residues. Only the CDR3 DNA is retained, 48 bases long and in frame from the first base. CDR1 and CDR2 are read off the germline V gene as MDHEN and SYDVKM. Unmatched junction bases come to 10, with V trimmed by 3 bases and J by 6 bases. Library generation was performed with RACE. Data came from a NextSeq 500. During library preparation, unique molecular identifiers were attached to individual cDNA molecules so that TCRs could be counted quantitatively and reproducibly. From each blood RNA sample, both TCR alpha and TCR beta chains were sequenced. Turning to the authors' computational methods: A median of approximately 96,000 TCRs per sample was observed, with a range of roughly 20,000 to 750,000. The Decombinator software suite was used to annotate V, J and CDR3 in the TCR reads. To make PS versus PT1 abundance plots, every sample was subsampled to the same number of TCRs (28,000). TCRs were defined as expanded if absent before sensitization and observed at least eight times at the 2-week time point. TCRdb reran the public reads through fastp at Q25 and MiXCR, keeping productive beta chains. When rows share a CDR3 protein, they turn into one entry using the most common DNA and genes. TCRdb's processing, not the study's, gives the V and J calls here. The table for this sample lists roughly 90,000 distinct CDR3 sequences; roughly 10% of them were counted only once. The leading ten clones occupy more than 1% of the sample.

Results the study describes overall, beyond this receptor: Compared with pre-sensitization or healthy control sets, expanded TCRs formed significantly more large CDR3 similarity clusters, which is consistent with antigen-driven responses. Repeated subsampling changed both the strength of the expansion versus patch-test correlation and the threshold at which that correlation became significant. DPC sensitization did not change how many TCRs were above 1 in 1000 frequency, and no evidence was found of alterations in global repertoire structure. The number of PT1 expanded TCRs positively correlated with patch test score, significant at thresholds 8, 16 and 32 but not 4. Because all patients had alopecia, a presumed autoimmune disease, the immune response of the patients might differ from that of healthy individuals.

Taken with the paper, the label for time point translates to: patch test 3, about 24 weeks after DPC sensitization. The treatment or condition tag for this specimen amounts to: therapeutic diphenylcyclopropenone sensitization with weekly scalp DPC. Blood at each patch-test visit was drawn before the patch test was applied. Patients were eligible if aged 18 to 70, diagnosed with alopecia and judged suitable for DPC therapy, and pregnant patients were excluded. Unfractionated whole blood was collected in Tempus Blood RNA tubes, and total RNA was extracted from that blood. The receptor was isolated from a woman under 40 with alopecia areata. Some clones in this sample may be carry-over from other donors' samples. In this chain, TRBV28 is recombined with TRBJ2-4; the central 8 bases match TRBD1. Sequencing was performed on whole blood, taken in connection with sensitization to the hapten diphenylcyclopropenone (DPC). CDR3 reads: CASSFSVQGARNIQYF. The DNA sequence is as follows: TGTGCCAGCAGTTTTTCTGTCCAGGGGGCGAGAAACATTCAGTACTTC. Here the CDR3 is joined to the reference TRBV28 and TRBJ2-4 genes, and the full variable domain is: DVKVTQSSRYLVKRTGEKVFLECVQDMDHENMFWYRQDPGLGLRLIYFSYDVKMKEKGDIPEGYSVSREKKERFSLILESASTNQTSMYLCASSFSVQGARNIQYFGAGTRLSVL.